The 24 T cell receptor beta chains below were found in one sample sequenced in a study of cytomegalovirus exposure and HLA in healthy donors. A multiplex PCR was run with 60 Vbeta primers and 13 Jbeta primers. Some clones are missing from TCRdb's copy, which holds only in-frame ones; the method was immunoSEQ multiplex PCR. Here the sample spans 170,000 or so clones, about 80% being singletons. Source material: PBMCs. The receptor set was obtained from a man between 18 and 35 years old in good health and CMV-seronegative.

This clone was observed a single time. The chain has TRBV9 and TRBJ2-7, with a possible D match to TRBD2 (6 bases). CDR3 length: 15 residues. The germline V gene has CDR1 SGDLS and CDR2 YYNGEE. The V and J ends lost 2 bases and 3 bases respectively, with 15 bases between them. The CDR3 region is CASSVGGGPGYEQYF. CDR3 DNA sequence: TGTGCCAGCAGCGTGGGGGGAGGTCCGGGCTACGAGCAGTACTTC.

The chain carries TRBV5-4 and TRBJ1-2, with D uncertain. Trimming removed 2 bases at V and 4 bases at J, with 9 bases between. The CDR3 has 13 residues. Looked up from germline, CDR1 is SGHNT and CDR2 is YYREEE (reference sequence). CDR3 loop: CASSFPGIYGYTF. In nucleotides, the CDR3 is TGTGCCAGCAGCTTCCCGGGGATCTATGGCTACACCTTC.

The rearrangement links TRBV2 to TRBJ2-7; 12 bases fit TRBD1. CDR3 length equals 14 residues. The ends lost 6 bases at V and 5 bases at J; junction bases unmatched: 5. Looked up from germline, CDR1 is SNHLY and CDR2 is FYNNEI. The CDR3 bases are TGTGCCAGCAGATCCGGGACAGGGGGCGACGAGCAGTACTTC. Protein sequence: CASRSGTGGDEQYF.

The CDR3 DNA sequence: TGTGCCAGCAGTTCGGGGTTTCACTACGAGCAGTACTTC. It translates to CASSSGFHYEQYF. The chain uses TRBV28 and TRBJ2-7, with D perhaps TRBD2 (5 bases). The V end was cut by 4 bases, the J end by 3 bases, with 10 bases between. CDR1 MDHEN and CDR2 SYDVKM come from the germline V gene. This CDR3 is built from 13 residues. Based on the CDR3 plus reference TRBV28 and TRBJ2-7, the full variable domain is DVKVTQSSRYLVKRTGEKVFLECVQDMDHENMFWYRQDPGLGLRLIYFSYDVKMKEKGDIPEGYSVSREKKERFSLILESASTNQTSMYLCASSSGFHYEQYFGPGTRLTVT.

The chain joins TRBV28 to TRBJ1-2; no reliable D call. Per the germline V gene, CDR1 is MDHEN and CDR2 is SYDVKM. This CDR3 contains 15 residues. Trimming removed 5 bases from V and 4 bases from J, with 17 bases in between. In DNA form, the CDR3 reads TGTGCCAGCAGTCAGGTTACTCCCCCCGCCTATGGCTACACCTTC. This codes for CASSQVTPPAYGYTF.

The DNA of the CDR3 is TGTGCCAGCAGCGTAGGGTCTAGCGGGACCGGGGAGCTGTTTTTT. This translates into CASSVGSSGTGELFF. J is TRBJ2-2 and V is TRBV9; 8 bases align to TRBD2. V was pared by 0 bases and J by 5 bases, with 3 bases of the junction left unmatched. The CDR3 has 15 amino acids. The germline V gene has CDR1 SGDLS and CDR2 YYNGEE.

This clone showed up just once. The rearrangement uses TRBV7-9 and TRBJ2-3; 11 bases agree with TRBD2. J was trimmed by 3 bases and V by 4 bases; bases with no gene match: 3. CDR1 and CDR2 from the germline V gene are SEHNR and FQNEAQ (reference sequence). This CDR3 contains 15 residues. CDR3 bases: TGTGCCAGCAGCTCCCCTAGCGGGAGGACAGATACGCAGTATTTT. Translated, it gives CASSSPSGRTDTQYF.

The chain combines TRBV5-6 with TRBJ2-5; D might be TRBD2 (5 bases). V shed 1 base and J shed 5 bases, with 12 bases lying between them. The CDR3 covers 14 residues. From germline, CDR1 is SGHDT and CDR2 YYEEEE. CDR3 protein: CASSLLRGIETQYF. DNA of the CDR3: TGTGCCAGCAGCTTGCTACGGGGTATCGAGACCCAGTACTTC.

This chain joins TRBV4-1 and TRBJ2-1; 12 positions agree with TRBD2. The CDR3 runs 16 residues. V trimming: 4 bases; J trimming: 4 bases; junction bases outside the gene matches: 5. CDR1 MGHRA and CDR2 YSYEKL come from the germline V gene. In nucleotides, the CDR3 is TGCGCCAGCAGCCCAAGACTAGCGGGGGTATACAATGAGCAGTTCTTC. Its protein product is CASSPRLAGVYNEQFF.

The CDR3 nucleotides are TGTGCCAGCAGCTTTGGTACTTCCGGCGGGAGCTACGAGCAGTACTTC. Translation: CASSFGTSGGSYEQYF. The chain joins TRBV7-9 to TRBJ2-7, with 7 bases identical to TRBD2. CDR1 and CDR2 (germline): SEHNR, FQNEAQ (reference sequence). Trimming at V came to 3 bases and at J to 3 bases, leaving 11 bases not matched to a gene. The CDR3 is made up of 16 amino acids.

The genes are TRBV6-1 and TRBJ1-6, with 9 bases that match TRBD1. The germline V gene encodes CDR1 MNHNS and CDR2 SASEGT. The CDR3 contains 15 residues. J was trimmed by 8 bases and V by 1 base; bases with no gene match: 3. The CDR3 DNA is TGTGCCAGCAGTGAAGTAGACAGGGGGTATTCACCCCTCCACTTT. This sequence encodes CASSEVDRGYSPLHF.

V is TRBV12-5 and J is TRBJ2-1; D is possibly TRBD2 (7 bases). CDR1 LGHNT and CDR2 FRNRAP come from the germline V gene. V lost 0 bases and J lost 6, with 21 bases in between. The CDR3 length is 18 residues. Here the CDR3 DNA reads TGTGCTAGTGGTTTGGTACTGTGGGGGGGGGCGCAGGTCAATGAGCAGTTCTTC. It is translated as CASGLVLWGGAQVNEQFF.

CDR3 bases: TGCGCCAGCAGCCCCCTTTCACTAGGGAGTAACTACAATGAGCAGTTCTTC. Translated: CASSPLSLGSNYNEQFF. The chain employs TRBV4-1 and TRBJ2-1; D perhaps matches TRBD2 (5 bases). Per germline, CDR1 MGHRA and CDR2 YSYEKL. V lost 4 bases, J lost 3 bases, and 19 bases lay in between. There are 17 residues in the CDR3.

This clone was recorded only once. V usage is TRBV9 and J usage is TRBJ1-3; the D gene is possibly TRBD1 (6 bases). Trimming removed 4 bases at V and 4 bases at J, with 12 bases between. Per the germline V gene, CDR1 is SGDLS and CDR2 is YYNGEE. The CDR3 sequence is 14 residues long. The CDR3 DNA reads TGTGCCAGCAGCCCCACAGGGATCGGAAACACCATATATTTT. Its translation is CASSPTGIGNTIYF.

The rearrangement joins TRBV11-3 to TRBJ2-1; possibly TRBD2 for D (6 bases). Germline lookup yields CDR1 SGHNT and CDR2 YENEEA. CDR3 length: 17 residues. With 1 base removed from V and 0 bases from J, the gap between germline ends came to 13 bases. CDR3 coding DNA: TGTGCCAGCAGCTTAGGGTTGGCGGGGAGCTCCTACAATGAGCAGTTCTTC. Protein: CASSLGLAGSSYNEQFF.

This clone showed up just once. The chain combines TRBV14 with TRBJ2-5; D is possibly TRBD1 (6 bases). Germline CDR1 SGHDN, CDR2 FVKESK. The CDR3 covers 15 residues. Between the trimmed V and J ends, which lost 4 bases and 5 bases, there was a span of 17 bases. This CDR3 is CASSPLWGTGETQYF. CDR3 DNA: TGTGCCAGCAGCCCCCTTTGGGGAACAGGGGAGACCCAGTACTTC.

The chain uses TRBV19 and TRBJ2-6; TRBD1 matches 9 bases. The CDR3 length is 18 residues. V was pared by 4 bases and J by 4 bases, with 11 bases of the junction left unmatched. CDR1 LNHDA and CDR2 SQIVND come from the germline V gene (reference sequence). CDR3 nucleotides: TGTGCCAGTAGTAACACAGGGGGCGTAACGCACGGGGCCAACGTCCTGACTTTC. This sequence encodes CASSNTGGVTHGANVLTF.

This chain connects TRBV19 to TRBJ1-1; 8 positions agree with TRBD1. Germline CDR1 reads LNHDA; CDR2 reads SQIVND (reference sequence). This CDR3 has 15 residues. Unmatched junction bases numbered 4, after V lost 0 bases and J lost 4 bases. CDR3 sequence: CASSIDLTGGTEAFF. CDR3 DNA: TGTGCCAGTAGTATAGATCTCACAGGGGGCACTGAAGCTTTCTTT.

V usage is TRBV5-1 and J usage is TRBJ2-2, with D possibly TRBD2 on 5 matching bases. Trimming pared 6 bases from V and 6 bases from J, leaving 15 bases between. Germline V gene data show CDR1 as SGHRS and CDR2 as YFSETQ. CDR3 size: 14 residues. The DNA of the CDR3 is TGCGCCAGCAAGGAGGCCCCTCAGGCCGGGGAGCTGTTTTTT. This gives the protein CASKEAPQAGELFF.

Here the CDR3 DNA reads TGCGCCAGCAGCTTGGGACAGAGACAAGAGACCCAGTACTTC. Translation: CASSLGQRQETQYF. This sequence joins TRBV5-1 and TRBJ2-5; TRBD1 might be the D (5 bases). Germline V gene sequence: CDR1 SGHRS, CDR2 YFSETQ. Trimming removed 0 bases from V and 2 bases from J, with 8 bases in between. CDR3 length: 14 residues.

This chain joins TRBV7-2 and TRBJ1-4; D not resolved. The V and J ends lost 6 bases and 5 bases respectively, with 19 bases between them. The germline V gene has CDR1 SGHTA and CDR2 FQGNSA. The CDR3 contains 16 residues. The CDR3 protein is CASSPMLGSGNEKLFF. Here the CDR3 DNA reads TGTGCCAGCAGTCCAATGTTAGGGTCGGGAAATGAAAAACTGTTTTTT.

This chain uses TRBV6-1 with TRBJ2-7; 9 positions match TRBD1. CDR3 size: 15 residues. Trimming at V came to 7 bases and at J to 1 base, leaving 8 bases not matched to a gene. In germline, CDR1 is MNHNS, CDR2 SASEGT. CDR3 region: CASNLGQGYSYEQYF. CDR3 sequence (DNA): TGTGCCAGCAACCTGGGACAGGGATATTCCTACGAGCAGTACTTC.

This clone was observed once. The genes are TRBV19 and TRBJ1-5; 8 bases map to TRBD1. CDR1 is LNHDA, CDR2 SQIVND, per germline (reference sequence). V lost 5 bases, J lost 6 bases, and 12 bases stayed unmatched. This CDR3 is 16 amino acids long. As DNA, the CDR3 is TGTGCCAGTAGTCACACTGCCGGGACAGGTATTCAGCCCCAGCATTTT. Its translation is CASSHTAGTGIQPQHF.

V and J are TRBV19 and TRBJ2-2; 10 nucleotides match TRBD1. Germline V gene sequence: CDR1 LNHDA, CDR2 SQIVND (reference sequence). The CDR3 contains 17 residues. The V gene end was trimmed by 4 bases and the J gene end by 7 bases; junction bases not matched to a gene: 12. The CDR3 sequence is CASSRRSTGGADGELFF. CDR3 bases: TGTGCCAGTAGTAGGCGATCGACAGGGGGCGCCGACGGGGAGCTGTTTTTT.